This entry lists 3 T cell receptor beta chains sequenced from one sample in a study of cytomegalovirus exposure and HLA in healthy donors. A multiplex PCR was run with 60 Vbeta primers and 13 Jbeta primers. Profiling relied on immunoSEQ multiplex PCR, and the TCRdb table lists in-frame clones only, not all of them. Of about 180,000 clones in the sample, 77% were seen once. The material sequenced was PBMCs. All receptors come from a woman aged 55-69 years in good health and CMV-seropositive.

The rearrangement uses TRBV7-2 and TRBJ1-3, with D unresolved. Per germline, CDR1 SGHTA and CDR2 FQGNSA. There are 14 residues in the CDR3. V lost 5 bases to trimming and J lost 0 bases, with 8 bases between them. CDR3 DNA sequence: TGTGCCAGCAGCCCACAGATCTCTGGAAACACCATATATTTT. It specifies CASSPQISGNTIYF.

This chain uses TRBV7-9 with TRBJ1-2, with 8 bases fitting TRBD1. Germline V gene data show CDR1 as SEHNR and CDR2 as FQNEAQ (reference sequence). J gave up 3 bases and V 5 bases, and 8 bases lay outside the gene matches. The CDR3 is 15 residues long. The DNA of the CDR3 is TGTGCCAGCAGCCGAAACCAGGGACAGGACTATGGCTACACCTTC. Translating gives CASSRNQGQDYGYTF.

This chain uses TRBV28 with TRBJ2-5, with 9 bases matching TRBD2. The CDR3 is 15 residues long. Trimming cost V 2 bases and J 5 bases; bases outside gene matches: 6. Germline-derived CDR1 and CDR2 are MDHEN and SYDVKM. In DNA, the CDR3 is TGTGCCAGCAGTTTAGGGCTAGCGGGATGGGAGACCCAGTACTTC. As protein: CASSLGLAGWETQYF. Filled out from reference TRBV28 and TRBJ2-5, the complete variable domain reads DVKVTQSSRYLVKRTGEKVFLECVQDMDHENMFWYRQDPGLGLRLIYFSYDVKMKEKGDIPEGYSVSREKKERFSLILESASTNQTSMYLCASSLGLAGWETQYFGPGTRLLVL.